This entry describes one TCR beta chain. The data were obtained in a study of T-cell reconstitution after alpha-beta-depleted transplantation in children. The CDR3 extends over 16 amino acids. V shed 0 bases and J shed 2 bases, with 11 bases lying between them. CDR1 is DFQATT, CDR2 SNEGSKA, per germline (reference sequence). It was with unique molecular identifiers that the TCRbeta library was prepared. From the PCR reads, TCRdb called clonotypes with MiXCR, one entry per CDR3 protein. The table includes about 500,000 distinct CDR3 sequences, over 25% detected once. Specimen: PBMCs from the stem cell graft donor, collected from the stem cell graft. This sequence originates from a human donor who donated a stem cell graft to a child with aplastic anemia. V usage is TRBV20-1 and J usage is TRBJ1-6, with D unclear. As DNA, the CDR3 is TGCAGTGCTAGAGATCTACGGGGAGCCTATAATTCACCCCTCCACTTT. Amino acids: CSARDLRGAYNSPLHF.